The 20 T cell receptor beta chains given below trace back to one sample, sequenced in a study of T cells in Graves' hyperthyroidism and ophthalmopathy. Template material for amplifying TCR beta CDR3 regions consisted of RNA transcripts. The HTBI set primed first-round TCR CDR3 RT-PCR. TCRdb independently ran MiXCR on the multiplex PCR reads; one entry per CDR3 protein. Of hundreds of thousands of distinct CDR3 sequences listed, approximately 15% are singletons. The sequenced sample was blood. These receptors all stem from a woman in her late teens or twenties with Graves' hyperthyroidism.

This rearrangement joins TRBV24-1 to TRBJ2-7; 10 positions agree with TRBD2. V shed 2 bases, J shed 4 bases, and the junction held 13 bases outside the gene matches. Germline loops: CDR1 KGHDR, CDR2 SFDVKD. The CDR3 loop spans 18 amino acids. CDR3: CATSDSAHSGRAGYEQYF. In DNA, the CDR3 is TGTGCCACCAGTGATTCGGCCCACAGCGGGAGGGCCGGGTACGAGCAGTACTTC.

The chain couples TRBV5-1 to TRBJ2-7, with 15 bases that match TRBD2. The germline V gene has CDR1 SGHRS and CDR2 YFSETQ. The CDR3 is 19 residues long. The junction had 11 bases not matched to a gene; V was cut back by 4 bases and J by 0 bases. The CDR3 DNA reads TGCGCCAGCAGCCCACCGGGACTAGCGGGAGGAATGAGCTCCTACGAGCAGTACTTC. Translated: CASSPPGLAGGMSSYEQYF. The variable domain in full, completed from reference TRBV5-1 and TRBJ2-7, reads KAGVTQTPRYLIKTRGQQVTLSCSPISGHRSVSWYQQTPGQGLQFLFEYFSETQRNKGNFPGRFSGRQFSNSRSEMNVSTLELGDSALYLCASSPPGLAGGMSSYEQYFGPGTRLTVT.

The gene calls are TRBV11-2 and TRBJ2-7, with 8 bases lining up with TRBD1. Germline V gene sequence: CDR1 SGHAT, CDR2 FQNNGV. V dropped 4 bases and J dropped 3; count of bases not matched to a gene: 8. The CDR3 runs 15 residues. This CDR3 is CASSYKGQAFYEQYF. The CDR3 DNA reads as TGTGCCAGCAGCTATAAGGGACAGGCCTTCTACGAGCAGTACTTC.

This sequence joins TRBV20-1 and TRBJ2-1, with 13 bases matching TRBD2. Germline-derived CDR1 and CDR2 are DFQATT and SNEGSKA (reference sequence). The CDR3 is 15 amino acids. The junction had 7 bases not matched to a gene; V was cut back by 3 bases and J by 8 bases. CDR3: CSASARLAGGDEQFF. The CDR3 nucleotides read TGCAGTGCTAGTGCGAGACTAGCGGGAGGCGATGAGCAGTTCTTC.

The V and J genes are TRBV20-1 and TRBJ2-7, with a tentative D call TRBD2 (5 bases). The CDR3 spans 13 residues. CDR1 DFQATT and CDR2 SNEGSKA come from the germline V gene (reference sequence). V was shortened by 4 bases and J by 4 bases, with 14 bases between the two germline ends. For the CDR3, the DNA is TGCAGTGCTATGTCGCTAGCTTATTACGAGCAGTACTTC. It codes for CSAMSLAYYEQYF.

This clonotype has at least ten counts. The rearrangement uses TRBV28 and TRBJ2-7, with 11 bases that match TRBD2. This CDR3 has 14 amino acids. J was trimmed by 6 bases and V by 6 bases; bases with no gene match: 7. Germline CDR1 reads MDHEN; CDR2 reads SYDVKM. CDR3 residues: CASSLTSGDGEQYF. DNA for the CDR3: TGTGCCAGCAGCTTGACTAGCGGGGATGGCGAGCAGTACTTC.

The chain uses TRBV10-2 and TRBJ1-5; no definite D call. CDR3 length: 14 amino acids. Germline values: CDR1 WSHSY, CDR2 SAAADI. The V and J ends lost 2 bases and 6 bases respectively, with 11 bases between them. CDR3 sequence: CASSEVPGPQPQHF. DNA of the CDR3: TGCGCCAGCAGTGAGGTTCCCGGGCCTCAGCCCCAGCATTTT.

J is TRBJ2-3 and V is TRBV7-9; 8 bases align to TRBD1. The germline gives CDR1 SEHNR, CDR2 FQNEAQ (reference sequence). This CDR3 has 15 amino acids. The trim removed 5 bases at V and 8 bases at J, leaving 12 bases unmatched. Written as DNA, the CDR3 is TGTGCCAGCAGCGGCGGACAGGGTAGCAGGCTTACGCAGTATTTT. Residues: CASSGGQGSRLTQYF.

The table lists this clonotype with many counts. The genes are TRBV6-1 and TRBJ2-2; D uncertain. Germline V gene data show CDR1 as MNHNS and CDR2 as SASEGT. V lost 6 bases and J lost 7, with 9 bases in between. The CDR3 has 12 residues. The CDR3 loop is CASRIPGGELFF. The CDR3, as DNA: TGTGCCAGCAGAATTCCCGGCGGGGAGCTGTTTTTT.

This rearrangement joins TRBV7-9 to TRBJ2-7, with D perhaps matching TRBD1 (5 bases). This CDR3 spans 14 amino acids. Trimming pared 3 bases from V and 3 bases from J, leaving 12 bases between. Germline V gives CDR1 SEHNR, CDR2 FQNEAQ (reference sequence). The CDR3 DNA sequence: TGTGCCAGCAGCTTTTGGTCTAGGGGCTACGAGCAGTACTTC. It specifies CASSFWSRGYEQYF.

V is TRBV7-8 and J is TRBJ1-5; D gene unclear. This CDR3 spans 18 amino acids. CDR1 is SGHVS and CDR2 is FQNEAQ in the germline V gene. The V end lost 2 bases, the J end lost 8 bases, and 25 bases lay between the germline ends. DNA for the CDR3: TGTGCCAGCAGCTTAATCCCCAAACGGCAGTTAAACTTGGAGCCCCAGCATTTT. Encoded protein: CASSLIPKRQLNLEPQHF.

The chain recombines TRBV24-1 with TRBJ2-2; TRBD1 or TRBD2 may be the D gene (5 bases each). Looked up from germline, CDR1 is KGHDR and CDR2 is SFDVKD. The V gene lost 6 bases and the J gene lost 1 base, with 11 bases spanning the gap. The length of the CDR3 is 15 residues. This CDR3 reads CATSRGDRNTGELFF. In DNA, the CDR3 is TGTGCCACCAGTAGAGGGGATAGGAACACCGGGGAGCTGTTTTTT.

This clonotype has only a few counts. The CDR3 reads CASSRQGRPYEQYF. The CDR3 coding sequence is TGTGCCAGCAGTCGACAGGGGCGTCCCTACGAGCAGTACTTC. The rearrangement links TRBV12-3 or TRBV12-4 to TRBJ2-7, with 8 positions matching TRBD1. The CDR3 contains 14 residues. Germline trimming cut 5 bases from V and 2 bases from J; bases unmatched to any gene: 5.

This clonotype has a count of ten or more. The chain is built from TRBV20-1 and TRBJ2-7; D is possibly TRBD1 (5 bases). The ends were cut back, 3 bases at V and 2 bases at J, with 14 bases in the middle. CDR1 and CDR2 from the germline V gene are DFQATT and SNEGSKA (reference sequence). There are 14 residues in the CDR3. CDR3 nucleotides: TGCAGTGCTAGCAGGGCAGCGCCACCCTACGAGCAGTACTTC. It encodes CSASRAAPPYEQYF.

This clonotype was found many times. J is TRBJ2-3 and V is TRBV15; D is tentatively TRBD1 or TRBD2 (5 bases each). The CDR3 has 14 amino acids. Germline V lookup: CDR1 LNHNV, CDR2 YYDKDF (reference sequence). Trimming pared 1 base from V and 4 bases from J, leaving 9 bases between. Written as DNA, the CDR3 is TGTGCCACCAGCAGAGCGATGGGGGCAGATACGCAGTATTTT. This codes for CATSRAMGADTQYF.

The V gene is TRBV9, the J gene TRBJ2-3; D ambiguous. The germline CDR1 and CDR2 sequences are SGDLS and YYNGEE. The V end was cut by 0 bases, the J end by 3 bases, with 11 bases between. CDR3 size: 15 residues. Here the CDR3 reads CASSVDVAGTDTQYF. CDR3 bases: TGTGCCAGCAGCGTAGATGTAGCAGGTACAGATACGCAGTATTTT.

V and J are TRBV7-9 and TRBJ2-7; TRBD1 aligns across 9 bases. This CDR3 is built from 18 residues. The germline V gene has CDR1 SEHNR and CDR2 FQNEAQ (reference sequence). V shed 5 bases and J 2 bases; nucleotides not matched to a gene: 16. CDR3 residues: CASSITTHGQGSPYEQYF. The DNA for the CDR3 is TGTGCCAGCAGCATCACAACTCACGGACAGGGGTCTCCCTACGAGCAGTACTTC.

This chain connects TRBV27 to TRBJ2-5; D not certain. Germline CDR1 and CDR2: MNHEY and SMNVEV (reference sequence). Trimming pared 3 bases from V and 2 bases from J, leaving 10 bases between. The CDR3 covers 14 residues. CDR3 sequence reads: CASSFVTVQETQYF. DNA for the CDR3: TGTGCCAGCAGTTTTGTAACAGTTCAAGAGACCCAGTACTTC.

This clonotype has a count of ten or more. This chain joins TRBV28 and TRBJ2-2; the match to TRBD2 covers 8 bases. Germline-derived CDR1 and CDR2 are MDHEN and SYDVKM. V lost 7 bases to trimming and J lost 1 base; unmatched junction nucleotides: 11. The CDR3 has 17 amino acids. CDR3: CASNSELAGGNTGELFF. CDR3 nucleotides: TGTGCCAGCAACTCGGAGCTAGCGGGTGGGAACACCGGGGAGCTGTTTTTT.

The rearrangement uses TRBV10-1 and TRBJ1-2; D not resolved. The CDR3 runs to 13 residues. The germline V and J ends were trimmed by 5 bases and 7 bases, with 14 bases remaining between them. CDR1 and CDR2 (germline): WNHNN, SYGVQD (reference sequence). The CDR3: CASSSRTAGGYTF. The CDR3 DNA is TGCGCCAGCAGTTCCCGGACTGCTGGTGGCTACACCTTC.